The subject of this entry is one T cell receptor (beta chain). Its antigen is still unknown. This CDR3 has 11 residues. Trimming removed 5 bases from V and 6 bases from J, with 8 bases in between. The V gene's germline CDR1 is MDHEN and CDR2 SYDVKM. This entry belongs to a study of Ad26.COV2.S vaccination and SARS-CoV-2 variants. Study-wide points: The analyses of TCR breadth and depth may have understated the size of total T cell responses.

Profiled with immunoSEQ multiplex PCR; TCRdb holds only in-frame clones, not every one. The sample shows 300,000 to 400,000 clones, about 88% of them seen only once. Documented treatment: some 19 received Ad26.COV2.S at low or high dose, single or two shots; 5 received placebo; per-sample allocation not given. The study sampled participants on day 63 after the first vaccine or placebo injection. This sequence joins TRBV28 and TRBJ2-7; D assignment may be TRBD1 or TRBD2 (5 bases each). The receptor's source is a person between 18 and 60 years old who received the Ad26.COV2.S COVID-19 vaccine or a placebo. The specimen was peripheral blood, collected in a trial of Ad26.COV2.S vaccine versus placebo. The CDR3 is CASSLGVEQYF. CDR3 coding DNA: TGTGCCAGCAGTCTGGGGGTCGAGCAGTACTTC.